The clone carrying this T cell receptor beta chain was observed a handful of times. Antigen: not known. The study excluded patients with uncontrolled infection, other autoimmune disease, pregnancy or lactation. This sample is part of a study of T cells in Graves' hyperthyroidism and ophthalmopathy. V shed 6 bases, J shed 5 bases, and the junction held 10 bases outside the gene matches. This CDR3 is 15 amino acids long. The germline CDR1 and CDR2 sequences are SGHRS and YFSETQ. Authors of the study amplified TCR beta CDR3 regions from RNA transcripts. During a first-round RT-PCR of the TCR CDR3, the HTBI primer set was used. TCRdb itself ran the multiplex PCR reads through MiXCR, one entry per CDR3 protein. The sample has about 560,000 distinct CDR3 sequences; about a sixth are singletons. Study-wide points: A model of 13 V-J pairs discriminated ophthalmopathy from stable hyperthyroidism.

The receptor comes from a woman aged 18-35 years with Graves' hyperthyroidism. Material for sequencing was blood. The J gene is TRBJ2-5, the V gene TRBV5-1; 10 bases align to TRBD2. The CDR3 reads CASTLLAGGEETQYF. The CDR3 DNA is TGCGCCAGCACCCTTTTAGCGGGAGGAGAGGAGACCCAGTACTTC.